The next 10 T cell receptor beta chains were all read from a single sample in a study of CD8+ T cells in alopecia areata. Extracted RNA was reverse transcribed, and the resulting cDNA served as sequencing template. Assay: immunoSEQ multiplex PCR; the TCRdb copy retains only in-frame clones and omits some. The repertoire holds about 97,000 clones, with roughly two fifths as singletons. Input material: CD4+ T cells sorted from blood. The receptors were gathered from a human donor with alopecia areata.

This sequence joins TRBV20-1 and TRBJ1-2; D gene unclear. Germline V gene lookup returns CDR1 DFQATT and CDR2 SNEGSKA (reference sequence). The CDR3 totals 11 residues. The V and J ends lost 3 bases and 6 bases respectively, with 8 bases between them. As DNA, the CDR3 is TGCAGTGCTAGGGAGGCGCATGGCTACACCTTC. Protein: CSAREAHGYTF.

The gene calls are TRBV11-2 and TRBJ1-1; D gene ambiguous. The V end lost 4 bases, the J end lost 0 bases, and 6 bases lay between the germline ends. Germline V lookup: CDR1 SGHAT, CDR2 FQNNGV. CDR3 length equals 13 residues. The CDR3 bases are TGTGCCAGCAGCTGGGGAATGAACACTGAAGCTTTCTTT. Translation: CASSWGMNTEAFF.

This rearrangement joins TRBV7-3 to TRBJ2-3; D unresolved. This CDR3 is 14 amino acids long. Trimming left V 2 bases short and J 4 bases short, with 10 bases between. The germline V gene has CDR1 SGHTA and CDR2 FQGTGA. The CDR3 region has the DNA TGTGCCAGCAGCTTATTAGGCAGGTCAGATACGCAGTATTTT. This encodes CASSLLGRSDTQYF.

The chain joins TRBV7-2 to TRBJ1-4; maybe TRBD1 (5 bases). CDR1 and CDR2 from the germline V gene are SGHTA and FQGNSA. Trimming pared 3 bases from V and 5 bases from J, leaving 10 bases between. CDR3 length: 14 amino acids. The CDR3 nucleotides read TGTGCCAGCAGCTTGGGGGACGGCAATGAAAAACTGTTTTTT. Translated, it gives CASSLGDGNEKLFF.

This chain connects TRBV2 to TRBJ2-7, with D unresolved. This CDR3 region has 13 residues. CDR1 is SNHLY and CDR2 is FYNNEI in the germline V gene. Trimming stripped 4 bases from V and 5 bases from J, with 12 bases between. The CDR3 is CASSVNSWDEQYF. The CDR3, as DNA: TGTGCCAGCAGTGTCAATTCTTGGGACGAGCAGTACTTC.

The genes are TRBV18 and TRBJ1-2, with a tentative D call TRBD1 (5 bases). V shed 3 bases and J shed 7 bases, with 9 bases lying between them. The CDR3 extends over 12 amino acids. From germline, CDR1 is KGHSH and CDR2 LQKENI. The CDR3 coding sequence is TGTGCCAGCTCACCTGACAGTCTTGGCTACACCTTC. This codes for CASSPDSLGYTF.

This clone was recorded a few times. The gene calls are TRBV15 and TRBJ1-4; D is uncertain. Germline loops: CDR1 LNHNV, CDR2 YYDKDF (reference sequence). Trimming cost V 0 bases and J 3 bases, with 14 bases left between them. CDR3 size: 17 residues. The DNA for the CDR3 is TGTGCCACCAGCAGAGAAACTCTGGAAGGTCCTAATGAAAAACTGTTTTTT. Its protein product is CATSRETLEGPNEKLFF.

The chain has TRBV2 and TRBJ2-2; 13 bases are a match to TRBD2. The CDR3 runs to 16 residues. V shed 7 bases, J shed 6 bases, and the junction held 8 bases outside the gene matches. The germline CDR1 and CDR2 sequences are SNHLY and FYNNEI. The CDR3 DNA reads as TGTGCCAGCAAAGTCACCGGGACTAGCGGGGCCGGGGAGCTGTTTTTT. Translation gives CASKVTGTSGAGELFF.

CDR3 in DNA: TGCAGTGCTACACACTCCTACGAGCAGTACTTC. Protein sequence: CSATHSYEQYF. The chain couples TRBV20-1 to TRBJ2-7; D call uncertain. Germline V gives CDR1 DFQATT, CDR2 SNEGSKA (reference sequence). The CDR3 runs to 11 residues. The V gene lost 4 bases and the J gene lost 0 bases, with 4 bases spanning the gap.

This clone was observed a handful of times. The CDR3 is CASSEGHQYNEQFF. CDR3 coding DNA: TGCGCCAGCAGCGAGGGACATCAGTACAATGAGCAGTTCTTC. This chain joins TRBV5-1 and TRBJ2-1; TRBD1 is a possible D gene (6 bases). This CDR3 contains 14 residues. Germline V gives CDR1 SGHRS, CDR2 YFSETQ. The ends were cut back, 4 bases at V and 4 bases at J, with 12 bases in the middle. Combining the CDR3 with reference TRBV5-1 and TRBJ2-1 gives the whole variable domain KAGVTQTPRYLIKTRGQQVTLSCSPISGHRSVSWYQQTPGQGLQFLFEYFSETQRNKGNFPGRFSGRQFSNSRSEMNVSTLELGDSALYLCASSEGHQYNEQFFGPGTRLTVL.